This is a list of T cell receptor beta chains from one sample in a study of blood T cell repertoires in COVID-19. Assay: immunoSEQ multiplex PCR; the TCRdb copy retains only in-frame clones and omits some. This sample has some 97,000 clones, with about 88% found just once. The specimen was peripheral blood. Receptors were obtained from a man aged 30-40 years in a cohort sampled during active COVID-19. The CDR3 runs from the conserved cysteine through the conserved F or W. Rows may omit the clone size; those that give it use once, few, many or a size class.

clone size | CDR3 length | V gene | CDR3 protein
. | 12 | TRBV5-6 | CASSTDMYEQYF
once | 15 | TRBV6-5 | CASRSGTGLNQPQHF
. | 16 | TRBV6-5 | CASSYRDRGRPYEQYF
. | 16 | TRBV7-9 | CASSHRVGLAFYEQYF
. | 14 | TRBV18 | CASSRAGVEYEQYF
. | 17 | TRBV6-1 | CASSVQGYTLSGNTIYF
. | 15 | TRBV13 | CASSSGQGGNEKLFF
. | 17 | TRBV6-1 | CASSEALVAAGDQPQHF
. | 13 | TRBV11-2 | CASSLIASDTQYF
. | 16 | TRBV27 | CASSPSGGVLFNEQFF
. | 17 | TRBV7-2 | CASSLVTGDGSYNEQFF
. | 14 | TRBV28 | CASSLLDTVMGAFF
. | 16 | TRBV27 | CASSSLTRGSTDTQYF
few | 14 | TRBV7-2 | CASSSQGAVYGYTF
. | 11 | TRBV5-1 | CASSGGYEQYF